This entry describes one T cell receptor beta chain. Sequenced by immunoSEQ multiplex PCR; TCRdb stores in-frame clones only, minus some. This sample has 2 million to 2.5 million clones, with approximately 94% found just once. This record belongs to a study of shared clonotypes between healthy human individuals. This CDR3 spans 14 amino acids. CDR1 MGHDK and CDR2 SYGVNS come from the germline V gene. The V end lost 6 bases, the J end lost 8 bases, and 17 bases lay between the germline ends. The TCR comes from a man between 18 and 29 years old in good health. The sample consisted of naive CD4+ T cells sorted from blood. Subset specified: CD45RA+ positively selected. V gene TRBV25-1 combines with J gene TRBJ2-1; D is undetermined. In DNA form, the CDR3 reads TGTGCCAGCAGGGACGTCCGGCCTCGGGATGAGCAGTTCTTC. Translated, it gives CASRDVRPRDEQFF.